This TCR beta chain derives from a study of blood T cell repertoires in COVID-19. In the study overall: Sites across the United States, Italy and Spain contributed samples from acute and convalescent COVID-19. PBMCs, B-cell-depleted T cells, or T cells were the source of the cDNA or gDNA that made up the material.

In the authors' workflow: Reference gene primer amplification in the assay estimated nucleated cell counts. The protocol was immunoSEQ multiplex PCR, while the TCRdb copy is restricted to in-frame clones and leaves out a portion. V and J calls and clone size are given by that table; D and trimming were obtained from the DNA. The table has some 97,000 clones, 85% seen once. Notes on this clone: An end of the junction does not agree with germline; a read error may underlie this.

The CDR3 length is 15 residues. The germline V gene encodes CDR1 SGHNT and CDR2 YENEEA. The V call is TRBV11-3, the J call TRBJ2-1, with TRBD1 as a possible D gene (5 bases). This receptor was obtained from a man over 45 with active or convalescent COVID-19. Sequenced input: peripheral blood. The DNA of the CDR3 is TGTGCCAGCCGCTTGGGGCTGAGCTCCTACAATGAGCAGTTCTTC. This gives the protein CASRLGLSSYNEQFF.